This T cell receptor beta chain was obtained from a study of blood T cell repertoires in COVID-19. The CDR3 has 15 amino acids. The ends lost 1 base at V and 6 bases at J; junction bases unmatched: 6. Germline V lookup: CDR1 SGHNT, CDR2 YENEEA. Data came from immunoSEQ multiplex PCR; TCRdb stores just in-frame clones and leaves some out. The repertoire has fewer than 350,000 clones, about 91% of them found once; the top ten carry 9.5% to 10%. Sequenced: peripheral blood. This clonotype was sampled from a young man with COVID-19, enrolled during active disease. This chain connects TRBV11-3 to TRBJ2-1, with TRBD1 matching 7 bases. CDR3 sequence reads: CASSLGQGGFNEQFF. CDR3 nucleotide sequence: TGTGCCAGCAGCTTAGGACAGGGTGGTTTCAATGAGCAGTTCTTC.